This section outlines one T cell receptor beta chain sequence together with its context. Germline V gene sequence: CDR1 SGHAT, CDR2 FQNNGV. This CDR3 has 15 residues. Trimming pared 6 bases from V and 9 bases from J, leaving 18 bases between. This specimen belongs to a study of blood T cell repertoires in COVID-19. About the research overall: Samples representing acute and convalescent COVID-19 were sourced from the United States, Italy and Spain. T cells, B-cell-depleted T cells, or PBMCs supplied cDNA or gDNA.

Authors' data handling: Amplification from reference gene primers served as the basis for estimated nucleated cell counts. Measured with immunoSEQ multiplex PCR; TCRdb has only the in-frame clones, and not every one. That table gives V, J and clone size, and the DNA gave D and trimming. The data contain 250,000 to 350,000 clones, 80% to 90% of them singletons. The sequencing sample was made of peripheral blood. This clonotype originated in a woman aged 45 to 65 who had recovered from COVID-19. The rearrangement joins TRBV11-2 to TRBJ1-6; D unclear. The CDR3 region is CASSPRAGASSPLHF. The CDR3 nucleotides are TGTGCCAGCAGTCCGAGGGCAGGCGCCTCTTCACCCCTCCACTTT. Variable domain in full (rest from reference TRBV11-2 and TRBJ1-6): EAGVAQSPRYKIIEKRQSVAFWCNPISGHATLYWYQQILGQGPKLLIQFQNNGVVDDSQLPKDRFSAERLKGVDSTLKIQPAKLEDSAVYLCASSPRAGASSPLHFGNGTRLTVT.